This is a list of T cell receptor beta chains from one sample in a study of CD8+CD57+ T cells in acquired aplastic anemia. TCRdb re-derived calls from the reads in MiXCR, one entry per CDR3 protein. This table has approximately 120,000 distinct CDR3 sequences, approximately 36% appearing once. Sequencing was done on a sample of sorted CD4+, CD8+, or CD8+CD57+ T cells (not recorded which) from PBMCs. The receptors shown here come from a human donor with aplastic anemia. The conserved cysteine and the conserved F or W are not part of the CDR3 here. Fields, in order: V gene, clone size, CDR3 protein. Size tells how often a clone was seen (once, few, many) or the class of an expanded clone, and some rows leave it out.

TRBV10-3	many	AISESRVGAF
TRBV19	few	ASSISEGYSTDTQY
TRBV6-4	many	ASPREKETQY
TRBV7-2	few	ASSAINSPLH
TRBV3-1	once	ASSQNQGKAF
TRBV3-1	many	ASSPTSGGYTDTQY
TRBV10-3	-	ASTPGGSNQPQH
TRBV11-1	many	ASSPDRGRINEKLF
TRBV3-1	-	ASSQFWGRDTEAF
TRBV4-1	-	ASSHPRGGAPYNEQF
TRBV6-5	-	ASSYPSRLFNEQF
TRBV15	many	ATSRVYEYNEQF
TRBV18	-	ASQSFAQETQY
TRBV24-1	-	ATSEGDIHSISPLH
TRBV2	-	ASIRDGQETQY
TRBV29-1	many	SVARGGRLETQY